One and the same sample provided the 14 T cell receptor beta chains below, sequenced in a study of T cell repertoires in cytomegalovirus infection. MiXCR, run by TCRdb on the reads, gives a single entry per CDR3 protein. The table shows around 360,000 distinct CDR3 sequences, with about a third occurring only once. No antigen has been assigned to these receptors. This sample comprised cultured PBMCs, obtained from culture after CMV antigen stimulation. These TCRs come from a human donor in good health (CMV status not recorded). Some clones in this sample may be carry-over from other donors' samples.

Only a few counts were recorded for this clonotype. The gene calls are TRBV5-5 and TRBJ2-4, with TRBD2 identical over 11 bases. V lost 0 bases, J lost 8 bases, and 16 bases stayed unmatched. The CDR3 is 19 residues long. Germline V lookup: CDR1 SGHKS, CDR2 YYEKEE (reference sequence). The CDR3 region is CASSLVLAGGAPHLYIQYF. CDR3 nucleotides: TGTGCCAGCAGCTTGGTGCTAGCGGGAGGCGCTCCTCACTTGTACATTCAGTACTTC.

The chain carries TRBV6-5 and TRBJ1-1, with TRBD1 matching 8 bases. The germline gives CDR1 MNHEY, CDR2 SVGAGI. V lost 6 bases to trimming and J lost 6 bases; unmatched junction nucleotides: 12. This CDR3 region has 15 residues. The CDR3 DNA follows: TGTGCCAGCAGGCAAACAGGGGGAAGTGTCTCTGAAGCTTTCTTT. Amino acid sequence: CASRQTGGSVSEAFF.

This sequence joins TRBV25-1 and TRBJ2-1; 13 nucleotides line up with TRBD2. CDR1 is MGHDK, CDR2 SYGVNS, per germline. CDR3 length: 15 residues. The ends lost 5 bases at V and 10 bases at J; junction bases unmatched: 8. CDR3 nucleotide sequence: TGTGCCAGCAGTAAGACCGGGACTAGCGGGACGGAGCAGTTCTTC. Translated, it gives CASSKTGTSGTEQFF.

The chain combines TRBV6-5 with TRBJ1-6; perhaps TRBD1 as D (5 bases). CDR1 and CDR2 (germline): MNHEY, SVGAGI. V was clipped by 4 bases and J by 8 bases, with 15 bases between them. The CDR3 contains 15 residues. CDR3 DNA sequence: TGTGCCAGCAGTTCGGCGGGGGTAAACTATTCACCCCTCCACTTT. Its translation is CASSSAGVNYSPLHF.

This clonotype was observed a handful of times. The rearrangement links TRBV11-2 to TRBJ2-5; D perhaps matches TRBD1 (5 bases). V was cut by 1 base and J by 2 bases, with 14 bases left in between. There are 16 residues in the CDR3. CDR1 is SGHAT and CDR2 is FQNNGV in the germline V gene. CDR3 region: CASSLVTGITQETQYF. The DNA of the CDR3 is TGTGCCAGCAGCTTAGTAACAGGCATAACACAAGAGACCCAGTACTTC.

The V gene is TRBV7-2, the J gene TRBJ2-7; D call uncertain. Trimming removed 5 bases from V and 0 bases from J, with 17 bases in between. Looked up from germline, CDR1 is SGHTA and CDR2 is FQGNSA. The CDR3 extends over 16 amino acids. The chain's CDR3 is CASSQRELKSSYEQYF. DNA for the CDR3: TGTGCCAGCAGCCAAAGAGAACTGAAGAGCTCCTACGAGCAGTACTTC.

This clonotype was detected only once. The chain couples TRBV9 to TRBJ1-6, with 7 bases identical to TRBD1. Germline CDR1 reads SGDLS; CDR2 reads YYNGEE. The CDR3 is made up of 15 amino acids. With 3 bases clipped from V and 8 bases from J, the junction kept 8 bases outside the gene matches. The CDR3 reads CASSASTGSHSPLHF. The CDR3 DNA reads TGTGCCAGCAGCGCCTCGACAGGGTCCCATTCACCCCTCCACTTT.

This clonotype was seen a single time. This rearrangement joins TRBV30 to TRBJ1-1; a weak D match, TRBD1 (6 bases). Germline V gene sequence: CDR1 GTSNPN, CDR2 SVGIG (reference sequence). The CDR3 spans 11 residues. V was pared by 0 bases and J by 8 bases, with 7 bases between. The CDR3 sequence: CAWSVGTEAFF. The CDR3 DNA is TGTGCCTGGAGTGTTGGGACAGAAGCTTTCTTT.

Points on this clonotype: This may be a read error: a much more frequent sequence differs by one nucleotide. The chain employs TRBV7-2 and TRBJ2-3; the match to TRBD2 covers 11 bases. Per germline, CDR1 SGHTA and CDR2 FQGNSA. The CDR3 sequence is 19 residues long. CDR3 residues: CASSLARFSSGRGPDKQYF. CDR3 DNA: TGTGCCAGCAGCTTAGCCCGTTTCAGTAGCGGGAGGGGTCCAGATAAGCAGTATTTT.

The chain combines TRBV5-1 with TRBJ1-5; D remains unclear. CDR3 size: 13 residues. The germline V gene encodes CDR1 SGHRS and CDR2 YFSETQ. V was clipped by 0 bases and J by 7 bases, with 8 bases between them. The CDR3: CASSLGPAQPQHF. The CDR3 nucleotides read TGCGCCAGCAGCTTGGGCCCAGCCCAGCCCCAGCATTTT.

This rearrangement joins TRBV5-5 to TRBJ2-2, with D tentatively TRBD1 or TRBD2 (5 bases each). The CDR3 consists of 14 residues. V was trimmed by 3 bases and J by 3 bases, leaving 9 bases between them. Germline V gene lookup returns CDR1 SGHKS and CDR2 YYEKEE (reference sequence). CDR3 amino acids: CASSWDVDTGELFF. The DNA of the CDR3 is TGTGCCAGCAGCTGGGACGTGGACACCGGGGAGCTGTTTTTT.

Only a few counts were recorded for this clonotype. This rearrangement joins TRBV7-2 to TRBJ2-2; D gene unclear. CDR3 length equals 10 residues. Germline V CDR1 and CDR2: SGHTA, FQGNSA. V was shortened by 11 bases and J by 9 bases, with 10 bases between the two germline ends. The CDR3 sequence: CAFGARELFF. The CDR3 bases are TGTGCCTTCGGAGCCAGGGAGCTGTTTTTT.

This clonotype was seen only a few times. This chain links TRBV4-1 with TRBJ2-3; 13 bases match TRBD2. Germline values: CDR1 MGHRA, CDR2 YSYEKL. CDR3 size: 17 residues. V was pared by 2 bases and J by 5 bases, with 7 bases of the junction left unmatched. The CDR3 sequence is CASSQKGRTSGRDTQYF. Here the CDR3 DNA reads TGCGCCAGCAGCCAAAAGGGCCGGACTAGCGGGAGAGATACGCAGTATTTT.

This clonotype has a handful of counts. The chain employs TRBV28 and TRBJ1-1; 9 bases are shared with TRBD1. Trimming took 6 bases from V and 4 from J; bases not matched to a gene: 6. The CDR3 is 14 residues long. In germline, CDR1 is MDHEN, CDR2 SYDVKM. The CDR3 here is CASRGQGVGTEAFF. CDR3 DNA: TGTGCCAGCAGGGGACAGGGTGTGGGCACTGAAGCTTTCTTT.